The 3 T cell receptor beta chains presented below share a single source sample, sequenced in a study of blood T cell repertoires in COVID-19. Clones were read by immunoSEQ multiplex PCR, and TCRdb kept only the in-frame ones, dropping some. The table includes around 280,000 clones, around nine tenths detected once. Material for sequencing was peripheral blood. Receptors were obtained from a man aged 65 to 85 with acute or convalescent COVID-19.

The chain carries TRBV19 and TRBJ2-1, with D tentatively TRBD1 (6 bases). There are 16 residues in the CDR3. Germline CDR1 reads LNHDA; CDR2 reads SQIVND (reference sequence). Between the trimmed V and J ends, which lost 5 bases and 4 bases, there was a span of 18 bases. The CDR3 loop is CASSPQSGTSYNEQFF. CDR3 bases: TGTGCCAGTAGTCCACAATCCGGGACATCTTACAATGAGCAGTTCTTC.

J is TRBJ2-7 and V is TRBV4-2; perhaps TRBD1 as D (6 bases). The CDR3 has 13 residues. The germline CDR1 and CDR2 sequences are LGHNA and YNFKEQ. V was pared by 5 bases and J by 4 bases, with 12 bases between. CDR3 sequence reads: CASSDSDSYEQYF. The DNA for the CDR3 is TGTGCCAGCAGCGACTCGGACAGTTACGAGCAGTACTTC.

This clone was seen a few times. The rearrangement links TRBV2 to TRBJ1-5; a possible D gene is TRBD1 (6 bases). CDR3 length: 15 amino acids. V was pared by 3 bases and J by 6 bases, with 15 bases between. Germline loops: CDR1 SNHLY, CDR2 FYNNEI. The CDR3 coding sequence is TGTGCCAGCAGTGATGTTGGGGGGGGGCTTCAGCCCCAGCATTTT. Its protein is CASSDVGGGLQPQHF.